This record looks at one TCR beta chain sequence and its context. This sample was taken from a study of blood T cell repertoires in COVID-19. In the original analysis: Reference gene primers were amplified, and this amplification served to estimate nucleated cell counts. Using immunoSEQ multiplex PCR, the repertoire was profiled, and TCRdb retains in-frame clones only, with some absent. The V and J calls and the clone size are those of that table, but D and trimming were determined from the DNA. This table has 150,000 to 200,000 clones, 79% appearing once. CDR3 length: 12 amino acids. V lost 3 bases and J lost 8, with 10 bases in between.

The chain employs TRBV12-3 or TRBV12-4 and TRBJ1-2; TRBD1 might be the D (5 bases). Sequencing input: peripheral blood. The sequence was obtained from a man between 60 and 75 years old with active or convalescent COVID-19. The CDR3 DNA reads as TGTGCCAGCAGTTTCGTGACAGAAGGCTACACCTTC. Its translation is CASSFVTEGYTF.